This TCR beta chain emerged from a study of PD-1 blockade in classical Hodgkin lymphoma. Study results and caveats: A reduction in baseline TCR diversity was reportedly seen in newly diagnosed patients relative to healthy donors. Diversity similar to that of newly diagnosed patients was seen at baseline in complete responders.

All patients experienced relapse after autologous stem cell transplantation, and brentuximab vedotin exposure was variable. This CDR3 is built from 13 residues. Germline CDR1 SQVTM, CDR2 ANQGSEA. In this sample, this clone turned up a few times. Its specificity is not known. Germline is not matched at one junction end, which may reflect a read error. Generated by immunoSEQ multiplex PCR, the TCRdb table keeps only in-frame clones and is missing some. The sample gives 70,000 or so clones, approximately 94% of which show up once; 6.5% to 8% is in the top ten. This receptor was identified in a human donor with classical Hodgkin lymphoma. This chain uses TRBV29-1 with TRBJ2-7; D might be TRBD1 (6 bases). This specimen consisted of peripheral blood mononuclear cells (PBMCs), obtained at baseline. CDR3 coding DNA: TGCAGCGTTCGACTTATTTCTACAGGGCAGGTTTCCTTC. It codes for CSVRLISTGQVSF.